This TCR beta chain was sequenced for a study of cytomegalovirus exposure and HLA in healthy donors. V was clipped by 8 bases and J by 0 bases; unmatched bases: 3. Germline lookup yields CDR1 GTSNPN and CDR2 SVGIG (reference sequence). This CDR3 contains 12 residues. With regard to this clone: Its cognate antigen is unknown.

Primers for the PCR totalled 60 Vbeta and 13 Jbeta. Here immunoSEQ multiplex PCR was the method, and the copy in TCRdb shows in-frame clones only, minus some. Here the sample spans under 55,000 clones, around 72% being singletons. The study's findings and limits: It was reported that the classifier diagnosed cytomegalovirus status with high specificity and sensitivity in both the original and validation cohorts. Analysis was carried out at a later point, and it linked a missense DCLRE1C variant to TCR beta V- and J-gene trimming.

V is TRBV30 and J is TRBJ2-7; 8 positions match TRBD2. The receptor was derived from a man between 18 and 35 years old in good health and CMV-seronegative. Sequencing input: PBMCs. CDR3 residues: CALGGGSYEQYF. CDR3 nucleotides: TGTGCCCTCGGGGGGGGCTCCTACGAGCAGTACTTC.